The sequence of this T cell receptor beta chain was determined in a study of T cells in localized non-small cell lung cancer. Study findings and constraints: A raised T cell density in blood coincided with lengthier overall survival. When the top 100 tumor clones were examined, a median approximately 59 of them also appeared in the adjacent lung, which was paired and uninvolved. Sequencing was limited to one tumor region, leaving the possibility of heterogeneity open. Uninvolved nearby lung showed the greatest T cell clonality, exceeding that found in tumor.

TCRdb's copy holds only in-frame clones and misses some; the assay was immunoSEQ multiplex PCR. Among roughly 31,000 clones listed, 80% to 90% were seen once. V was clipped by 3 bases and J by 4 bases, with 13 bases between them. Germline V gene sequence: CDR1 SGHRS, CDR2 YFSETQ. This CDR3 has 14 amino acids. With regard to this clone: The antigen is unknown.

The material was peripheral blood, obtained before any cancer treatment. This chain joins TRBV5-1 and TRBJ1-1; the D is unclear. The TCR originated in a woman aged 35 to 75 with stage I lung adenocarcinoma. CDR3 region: CASSSYGESTEAFF. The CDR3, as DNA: TGCGCCAGCAGCTCCTACGGGGAAAGCACTGAAGCTTTCTTT.